The 19 T cell receptor beta chains in this list originate from one sample, sequenced in a study of T cells in tuberculosis. TCRdb keeps only in-frame clones here, not all; method: immunoSEQ multiplex PCR. The sample lists 47,000 or so clones, 90% to 95% occurring once. Time point specified: new active TB diagnosis, blood taken before or within 7 days of starting treatment. Sequenced here: PBMCs, sampled at tuberculosis diagnosis. These receptors all stem from an adult with tuberculosis.

V gene TRBV19 combines with J gene TRBJ1-2; no clear D. The CDR3 extends over 15 amino acids. Germline assignment: CDR1 LNHDA and CDR2 SQIVND (reference sequence). V was pared by 1 base and J by 2 bases, with 11 bases between. The CDR3 nucleotides are TGTGCCAGTAGTATAGGTGGAGAGATGAACTATGGCTACACCTTC. Residues: CASSIGGEMNYGYTF.

The V gene is TRBV5-1, the J gene TRBJ1-3; weak D call: TRBD1 (5 bases). The CDR3 extends over 18 amino acids. The germline CDR1 and CDR2 sequences are SGHRS and YFSETQ. V lost 3 bases to trimming and J lost 2 bases, with 21 bases between them. The CDR3 here is CASSSGGNPPGTGNTIYF. The CDR3 DNA is TGCGCCAGCAGCTCGGGGGGGAACCCCCCAGGGACTGGAAACACCATATATTTT.

The chain employs TRBV4-3 and TRBJ2-6; D might be TRBD1 (5 bases). This CDR3 region has 18 residues. Germline V gene data show CDR1 as LGHNA and CDR2 as YSLEER. The V end was cut by 0 bases, the J end by 2 bases, with 14 bases between. The CDR3: CASSQEGAGWTGANVLTF. The CDR3 region has the DNA TGCGCCAGCAGCCAAGAAGGTGCAGGGTGGACTGGGGCCAACGTCCTGACTTTC.

The V and J genes are TRBV28 and TRBJ2-7; 8 bases line up with TRBD2. The CDR3 covers 14 residues. V lost 2 bases to trimming and J lost 3 bases; unmatched junction nucleotides: 3. The V gene's germline CDR1 is MDHEN and CDR2 SYDVKM. In nucleotides, the CDR3 is TGTGCCAGCAGTTTAGGCGGGAGGTTCTACGAGCAGTACTTC. Amino acid sequence: CASSLGGRFYEQYF.

This chain uses TRBV19 with TRBJ1-6; D remains ambiguous. V lost 6 bases and J lost 8, with 23 bases in between. The germline V gene encodes CDR1 LNHDA and CDR2 SQIVND (reference sequence). The CDR3 is 17 residues long. The CDR3: CASSSHSSGRRDSPLHF. The CDR3 DNA reads as TGTGCCAGTAGCTCCCACAGTTCAGGCAGGAGGGATTCACCCCTCCACTTT.

The rearrangement joins TRBV18 to TRBJ1-1; D uncertain. The germline CDR1 and CDR2 sequences are KGHSH and LQKENI. V was shortened by 2 bases and J by 3 bases, with 16 bases between the two germline ends. The CDR3 sequence is 16 residues long. Here the CDR3 reads CASSPLSSPGYTEAFF. CDR3 in DNA: TGTGCCAGCTCACCATTAAGTTCACCGGGGTACACTGAAGCTTTCTTT.

The V and J genes are TRBV19 and TRBJ2-1, with 7 nucleotides matching TRBD2. Per the germline V gene, CDR1 is LNHDA and CDR2 is SQIVND (reference sequence). The CDR3 is 15 amino acids. The junction had 7 bases not matched to a gene; V was cut back by 3 bases and J by 5 bases. CDR3 in DNA: TGTGCCAGTAGTATGCCAGCGGGAACCCACAATGAGCAGTTCTTC. This translates into CASSMPAGTHNEQFF.

J is TRBJ1-2 and V is TRBV7-8; a weak D match, TRBD1 (6 bases). The ends were cut back, 3 bases at V and 8 bases at J, with 13 bases in the middle. The germline CDR1 and CDR2 sequences are SGHVS and FQNEAQ. The CDR3 has 13 amino acids. In DNA, the CDR3 is TGTGCCAGCAGCTTCCAGGGGATTGAGGGCTACACCTTC. This sequence encodes CASSFQGIEGYTF.

V usage is TRBV6-5 and J usage is TRBJ2-1; 14 positions agree with TRBD2. CDR1 and CDR2 from the germline V gene are MNHEY and SVGAGI. V gave up 3 bases and J gave up 7 bases; unmatched junction bases: 2. This CDR3 spans 15 amino acids. The CDR3, as DNA: TGTGCCAGCAGTTATGGGACTAGCGGGAGAAATGAGCAGTTCTTC. It encodes CASSYGTSGRNEQFF.

The genes are TRBV29-1 and TRBJ2-7, with 9 nucleotides matching TRBD1. The CDR3 is 14 residues long. From germline, CDR1 is SQVTM and CDR2 ANQGSEA. After removal of 7 bases from V and 0 bases from J, the junction contained 7 bases not matched to a gene. In DNA form, the CDR3 reads TGCAGCGCTGCCGGACAGGGGAGCTCCTACGAGCAGTACTTC. It encodes CSAAGQGSSYEQYF.

The chain has TRBV4-1 and TRBJ2-7; the match to TRBD2 covers 8 bases. Losses at the gene ends were 1 base for V and 2 bases for J; bases not matched to a gene: 4. The length of the CDR3 is 15 residues. Germline V gives CDR1 MGHRA, CDR2 YSYEKL. CDR3: CASSQGDGRAYEQYF. The CDR3 DNA is TGCGCCAGCAGCCAAGGGGACGGGAGGGCCTACGAGCAGTACTTC.

V and J are TRBV30 and TRBJ1-2; D gene unclear. The germline V gene has CDR1 GTSNPN and CDR2 SVGIG (reference sequence). The CDR3 loop spans 13 amino acids. With 1 base removed from V and 5 bases from J, the gap between germline ends came to 11 bases. The CDR3: CAWSAGRDYGYTF. The CDR3 region has the DNA TGTGCCTGGAGTGCCGGACGGGATTATGGCTACACCTTC.

A single count supports this clone. The V gene is TRBV19, the J gene TRBJ1-1; no clear D gene. V was trimmed by 3 bases and J by 4 bases, leaving 9 bases between them. Germline V lookup: CDR1 LNHDA, CDR2 SQIVND (reference sequence). The CDR3 length is 13 residues. CDR3 loop: CASSMTRGTEAFF. The CDR3 DNA sequence: TGTGCCAGTAGTATGACCAGAGGCACTGAAGCTTTCTTT. The full variable domain, in which reference TRBV19 and TRBJ1-1 provide the parts outside the CDR3, is DGGITQSPKYLFRKEGQNVTLSCEQNLNHDAMYWYRQDPGQGLRLIYYSQIVNDFQKGDIAEGYSVSREKKESFPLTVTSAQKNPTAFYLCASSMTRGTEAFFGQGTRLTVV.

The gene calls are TRBV12-5 and TRBJ2-5; D may be TRBD2 (5 bases). The CDR3 is 14 residues long. V lost 7 bases and J 4 bases, leaving 16 bases between the germline ends. The germline V gene has CDR1 LGHNT and CDR2 FRNRAP. In DNA form, the CDR3 reads TGTGCTAGTGCCCTACCCGCGGGCCCAGAGACCCAGTACTTC. This translates into CASALPAGPETQYF.

The chain is built from TRBV4-1 and TRBJ2-7, with unresolved D. V was cut by 1 base and J by 5 bases, with 3 bases left in between. This CDR3 has 11 amino acids. Germline V gene lookup returns CDR1 MGHRA and CDR2 YSYEKL. The CDR3 DNA is TGCGCCAGCAGCCAAGGAGACGAGCAGTACTTC. Its protein is CASSQGDEQYF.

The chain is built from TRBV6-1 and TRBJ2-7; 9 positions agree with TRBD2. This CDR3 spans 14 amino acids. The ends lost 5 bases at V and 6 bases at J; junction bases unmatched: 8. CDR1 MNHNS and CDR2 SASEGT come from the germline V gene. The CDR3 DNA follows: TGTGCCAGCAGTTTAGCGGGAGATCCGGGCGAGCAGTACTTC. Translated: CASSLAGDPGEQYF.

This chain links TRBV11-3 with TRBJ1-4; 9 bases are shared with TRBD1. Losses at the gene ends were 2 bases for V and 5 bases for J; bases not matched to a gene: 9. Germline V gene lookup returns CDR1 SGHNT and CDR2 YENEEA. This CDR3 spans 17 amino acids. CDR3 nucleotides: TGTGCCAGCAGCTTAAGATGGAACGGGACAGGGAATGAAAAACTGTTTTTT. Protein product: CASSLRWNGTGNEKLFF.

The V and J genes are TRBV5-4 and TRBJ2-7; 8 bases line up with TRBD2. Trimming at V came to 1 base and at J to 3 bases, leaving 9 bases not matched to a gene. Germline assignment: CDR1 SGHNT and CDR2 YYREEE (reference sequence). CDR3 length: 16 residues. The CDR3 spells CASSLRGAGVRYEQYF. CDR3 coding DNA: TGTGCCAGCAGCTTGAGGGGAGCGGGAGTCCGCTACGAGCAGTACTTC.

The chain carries TRBV2 and TRBJ1-5; TRBD1 agrees at 7 bases. Germline V gene lookup returns CDR1 SNHLY and CDR2 FYNNEI. The CDR3 length is 13 residues. The junction had 2 bases not matched to a gene; V was cut back by 9 bases and J by 0 bases. This CDR3 is CASGTDSNQPQHF. DNA for the CDR3: TGTGCCAGTGGGACAGATAGCAATCAGCCCCAGCATTTT. Using reference TRBV2 and TRBJ1-5 for the parts outside the CDR3, the full variable domain is EPEVTQTPSHQVTQMGQEVILRCVPISNHLYFYWYRQILGQKVEFLVSFYNNEISEKSEIFDDQFSVERPDGSNFTLKIRSTKLEDSAMYFCASGTDSNQPQHFGDGTRLSIL.